These 19 T cell receptor beta chains were all obtained from the same sample, sequenced in a study of CD8 T cells in Susac syndrome. RNA in amounts of about 0.5 to 1 ug was reverse transcribed with random hexamers. TCRdb redid the calling of the immunoSEQ multiplex PCR reads with MiXCR, one entry per CDR3 protein. The top ten hold 0.08% to 0.11% of the sample, which has roughly 180,000 distinct CDR3 sequences, roughly 95% seen once. Sequencing was carried out using CD4+ T cells from PBMCs. The receptors here all came from a human donor in good health.

J is TRBJ2-7 and V is TRBV3-1; 12 nucleotides align to TRBD2. CDR1 and CDR2 from the germline V gene are LGHDT and YNNKEL (reference sequence). V was pared by 4 bases and J by 5 bases, with 6 bases of the junction left unmatched. The CDR3 is made up of 15 amino acids. DNA of the CDR3: TGTGCCAGCAGCCTCGGGGGACTAGCGGGCGACGAGCAGTACTTC. Translated, it gives CASSLGGLAGDEQYF.

The chain couples TRBV9 to TRBJ2-3, with TRBD2 matching over 11 bases. The germline gives CDR1 SGDLS, CDR2 YYNGEE. V dropped 5 bases and J dropped 3; count of bases not matched to a gene: 14. CDR3 size: 18 residues. CDR3 DNA sequence: TGTGCCAGCAGTGATGACCTGCCGGGACTAGCGGTAACAGATACGCAGTATTTT. As protein: CASSDDLPGLAVTDTQYF.

The chain employs TRBV7-9 and TRBJ1-2; tentative D call: TRBD1 (6 bases). Between the trimmed V and J ends, which lost 5 bases and 2 bases, there was a span of 15 bases. Germline loops: CDR1 SEHNR, CDR2 FQNEAQ (reference sequence). The CDR3 runs to 15 residues. DNA of the CDR3: TGTGCCAGCAGCCCCTCATTCAGGGGAAACTATGGCTACACCTTC. This sequence encodes CASSPSFRGNYGYTF. Supplemented by reference TRBV7-9 and TRBJ1-2, the full variable domain reads DTGVSQNPRHKITKRGQNVTFRCDPISEHNRLYWYRQTLGQGPEFLTYFQNEAQLEKSRLLSDRFSAERPKGSFSTLEIQRTEQGDSAMYLCASSPSFRGNYGYTFGSGTRLTVV.

This chain links TRBV27 with TRBJ2-3; no clear D gene. Trimming stripped 5 bases from V and 4 bases from J, with 7 bases between. The length of the CDR3 is 12 residues. Germline V gene data show CDR1 as MNHEY and CDR2 as SMNVEV (reference sequence). In DNA, the CDR3 is TGTGCCAGCAGTCCAGGCCCAGATACGCAGTATTTT. Its translation is CASSPGPDTQYF.

This chain links TRBV6-5 with TRBJ1-1, with D possibly being TRBD1 (5 bases). Trimming cost V 2 bases and J 5 bases, with 15 bases left between them. The CDR3 covers 15 residues. Looked up from germline, CDR1 is MNHEY and CDR2 is SVGAGI. The CDR3 DNA follows: TGTGCCAGCAGTTACCGGGGACGGGGAGTAACTGAAGCTTTCTTT. This translates into CASSYRGRGVTEAFF.

The rearrangement links TRBV3-1 to TRBJ2-7; 12 positions match TRBD2. The ends lost 5 bases at V and 3 bases at J; junction bases unmatched: 5. Per the germline V gene, CDR1 is LGHDT and CDR2 is YNNKEL (reference sequence). This CDR3 comprises 15 residues. The CDR3 sequence is CASSTRTSGNYEQYF. The DNA of the CDR3 is TGTGCCAGCAGCACACGGACTAGCGGGAACTACGAGCAGTACTTC.

The V gene is TRBV5-4, the J gene TRBJ1-4; 7 nucleotides line up with TRBD1. V lost 4 bases to trimming and J lost 2 bases; unmatched junction nucleotides: 2. Germline lookup yields CDR1 SGHNT and CDR2 YYREEE (reference sequence). There are 14 residues in the CDR3. CDR3 protein: CASSLQGTNEKLFF. The CDR3 DNA reads TGTGCCAGCAGCCTACAGGGGACTAATGAAAAACTGTTTTTT.

This chain links TRBV28 with TRBJ1-1; D gene unclear. Germline CDR1 and CDR2: MDHEN and SYDVKM. V lost 3 bases to trimming and J lost 0 bases, with 8 bases between them. The CDR3 covers 14 residues. CDR3 loop: CASSLRRMNTEAFF. The CDR3 DNA is TGTGCCAGCAGTTTGAGGAGAATGAACACTGAAGCTTTCTTT.

The chain is built from TRBV28 and TRBJ2-5, with 10 bases that match TRBD1. Germline V gene sequence: CDR1 MDHEN, CDR2 SYDVKM. Unmatched junction bases numbered 6, after V lost 7 bases and J lost 7 bases. The CDR3 runs 13 residues. This chain's CDR3 is CASISGQGVTQYF. The CDR3 nucleotides are TGTGCCAGCATCAGTGGACAGGGGGTGACCCAGTACTTC.

The J gene is TRBJ2-3, the V gene TRBV7-6; D may be TRBD2 (6 bases). Looked up from germline, CDR1 is SGHVS and CDR2 is FNYEAQ. V was shortened by 0 bases and J by 3 bases, with 19 bases between the two germline ends. The CDR3 length is 18 residues. DNA for the CDR3: TGTGCCAGCAGCTTAGCGAATAGCGGCCCGAAGTGGACAGATACGCAGTATTTT. Protein sequence: CASSLANSGPKWTDTQYF.

This rearrangement joins TRBV24-1 to TRBJ2-5; D ambiguous. The CDR3 totals 12 residues. Trimming cost V 4 bases and J 2 bases, with 4 bases left between them. Per germline, CDR1 KGHDR and CDR2 SFDVKD. As DNA, the CDR3 is TGTGCCACCAGTGACCGGCAAGAGACCCAGTACTTC. This codes for CATSDRQETQYF.

V usage is TRBV20-1 and J usage is TRBJ2-7; D gene unclear. The CDR3 has 12 residues. Looked up from germline, CDR1 is DFQATT and CDR2 is SNEGSKA (reference sequence). The CDR3 bases are TGCACCTCGACCGCCCCTTCCTACGAGCAGTACTTC. Its protein is CTSTAPSYEQYF.

This clonotype was recorded only once. V and J are TRBV30 and TRBJ1-1; D ambiguous. Germline CDR1 GTSNPN, CDR2 SVGIG (reference sequence). Deletions cut 0 bases from V and 1 base from J, with 6 bases between. There are 13 residues in the CDR3. CDR3 nucleotides: TGTGCCTGGAGTGTTCGGGAGAACACTGAAGCTTTCTTT. The encoded protein is CAWSVRENTEAFF.

J is TRBJ1-3 and V is TRBV30; tentative D call: TRBD1 (6 bases). V was pared by 3 bases and J by 1 base, with 10 bases between. The CDR3 runs to 14 residues. Per the germline V gene, CDR1 is GTSNPN and CDR2 is SVGIG (reference sequence). CDR3: CAWRNRESGNTIYF. The CDR3 nucleotides read TGTGCCTGGAGGAACAGGGAGTCTGGAAACACCATATATTTT. Full variable domain (outside the CDR3, taken from reference TRBV30 and TRBJ1-3): SQTIHQWPATLVQPVGSPLSLECTVEGTSNPNLYWYRQAAGRGLQLLFYSVGIGQISSEVPQNLSASRPQDRQFILSSKKLLLSDSGFYLCAWRNRESGNTIYFGEGSWLTVV.

V is TRBV30 and J is TRBJ2-3, with D perhaps TRBD2 (6 bases). V lost 4 bases and J 3 bases, leaving 11 bases between the germline ends. CDR3 size: 13 residues. Per the germline V gene, CDR1 is GTSNPN and CDR2 is SVGIG (reference sequence). The CDR3 nucleotides are TGTGCCTGGAATTACGGGAGTACAGATACGCAGTATTTT. Encoded protein: CAWNYGSTDTQYF.

The rearrangement joins TRBV7-2 to TRBJ2-7; maybe TRBD2 (5 bases). Between the trimmed V and J ends, which lost 1 base and 5 bases, there was a span of 12 bases. The V gene's germline CDR1 is SGHTA and CDR2 FQGNSA. CDR3 length: 14 residues. The CDR3 here is CASSLGRHSDEQYF. The CDR3 DNA reads TGTGCCAGCAGCTTAGGGAGGCATTCCGACGAGCAGTACTTC.

There are a few counts of this clonotype. The gene calls are TRBV18 and TRBJ2-3; D uncertain. V was clipped by 0 bases and J by 2 bases, with 3 bases between them. CDR3 length: 13 amino acids. Germline V gene sequence: CDR1 KGHSH, CDR2 LQKENI. The CDR3 nucleotides read TGTGCCAGCTCACCACCTAACACAGATACGCAGTATTTT. Translated: CASSPPNTDTQYF.

The chain recombines TRBV29-1 with TRBJ2-3, with D perhaps matching TRBD1 (5 bases). V gave up 1 base and J gave up 5 bases, with 10 bases separating them. The length of the CDR3 is 13 residues. The germline CDR1 and CDR2 sequences are SQVTM and ANQGSEA. The CDR3 sequence: CSVEAREGDTQYF. The CDR3, as DNA: TGCAGCGTTGAAGCCAGGGAAGGAGATACGCAGTATTTT.

In this sample, this clonotype turned up once. The genes are TRBV24-1 and TRBJ2-3; no clear D gene. V lost 5 bases and J 2 bases, leaving 4 bases between the germline ends. The CDR3 contains 12 residues. Germline V gives CDR1 KGHDR, CDR2 SFDVKD. The CDR3 protein is CATSGNTDTQYF. In DNA, the CDR3 is TGTGCCACCAGTGGGAACACAGATACGCAGTATTTT.